These T cell receptor beta chains were read from a single sample in a study of identical twins. In TCRdb, the 5' RACE reads were re-called with MiXCR into one record per CDR3 protein. The table lists some 590,000 distinct CDR3 sequences, more than 9% of them singletons, with 2.5% to 3.5% in the top ten. The sample was also reused in another study, on yellow fever vaccine responses in identical twins.

Sequencing input: PBMCs. These receptors were obtained from a woman under 30 in good health. Each CDR3 is given with its conserved first and last residue. Fields, in order: V gene, D gene, J gene, clone size, CDR3 protein, CDR3 DNA. D genes are given only for firm matches. The size of a clone is reported for some rows only, either as once, few or many, or as a class for expanded clones.

TRBV6-5	TRBD1	TRBJ1-5	few	CASSYIGQGYQPQHF	TGTGCCAGCAGTTACATCGGACAGGGTTATCAGCCCCAGCATTTT
TRBV20-1	TRBD1	TRBJ2-1	NA	CSACRDRGSEQFF	TGCAGTGCTTGCCGGGACAGAGGAAGTGAGCAGTTCTTC
TRBV2	NA	TRBJ1-4	few	CASRPYISNEKLFF	TGTGCCAGCAGACCCTATATTTCTAATGAAAAACTGTTTTTT
TRBV27	TRBD1	TRBJ2-1	NA	CASSRTGGRVDEQFF	TGTGCCAGCAGTAGGACAGGGGGACGGGTCGATGAGCAGTTCTTC
TRBV5-1	TRBD2	TRBJ2-2	NA	CASSLEASSGGELFF	TGCGCCAGCAGCTTGGAGGCGTCTAGCGGGGGGGAGCTGTTTTTT
TRBV24-1	NA	TRBJ2-1	many	CATSDIPRPNRNEQFF	TGTGCCACCAGTGATATCCCTAGACCTAATCGCAATGAGCAGTTCTTC
TRBV29-1	TRBD2	TRBJ2-7	NA	CSVAGGATREQYF	TGCAGCGTTGCCGGGGGGGCTACGCGGGAGCAGTACTTC
TRBV4-1	NA	TRBJ2-5	many	CASSHRAAETQYF	TGCGCCAGCAGCCACAGAGCGGCGGAGACCCAGTACTTC
TRBV30	NA	TRBJ1-2	few	CAWSVGQLYGYTF	TGTGCCTGGAGTGTAGGTCAACTTTATGGCTACACCTTC
TRBV29-1	TRBD1	TRBJ2-5	many	CSVERQGARYQETQYF	TGCAGCGTTGAAAGACAGGGGGCGCGTTATCAAGAGACCCAGTACTTC
TRBV12-5	TRBD1	TRBJ2-5	few	CASGRDRKETQYF	TGTGCTAGTGGCCGGGACAGAAAAGAGACCCAGTACTTC
TRBV21-1	NA	TRBJ2-3	NA	CASFPGLGTDTQYF	TGTGCCAGCTTTCCGGGCCTAGGCACAGATACGCAGTATTTT
TRBV6-5	TRBD1	TRBJ2-7	many	CASSYSRGNSYEQYF	TGTGCCAGCAGTTATAGCAGGGGGAACTCCTACGAGCAGTACTTC
TRBV29-1	TRBD2	TRBJ2-3	NA	CSVEDQAGPYF	TGCAGCGTTGAAGATCAAGCGGGGCCGTATTTT
TRBV10-3	TRBD2	TRBJ2-5	few	CAISEGLAGGQETQYF	TGTGCCATCAGTGAGGGACTAGCGGGGGGACAAGAGACCCAGTACTTC
TRBV7-2	TRBD2	TRBJ2-1	many	CASSGRGTSGMYEQFF	TGTGCCAGCAGCGGTCGGGGGACTAGCGGGATGTATGAGCAGTTCTTC
TRBV20-1	TRBD2	TRBJ2-5	few	CSARTSGRATQTQYF	TGCAGTGCTCGGACTAGCGGGAGGGCCACACAGACCCAGTACTTC
TRBV11-2	NA	TRBJ2-1	many	CASSFWGDSYNEQFF	TGTGCCAGCAGCTTCTGGGGAGACTCCTACAATGAGCAGTTCTTC
TRBV25-1	NA	TRBJ1-5	many	CASSGQAHQPQHF	TGTGCCAGCAGTGGCCAAGCGCATCAGCCCCAGCATTTT
TRBV7-2	TRBD2	TRBJ2-1	few	CASSFDSGGYNEQFF	TGTGCCAGCAGCTTTGATAGCGGGGGCTACAATGAGCAGTTCTTC
TRBV29-1	NA	TRBJ2-7	few	CSVRGTAAEQYF	TGCAGCGTCAGGGGGACTGCCGCCGAGCAGTACTTC
TRBV7-2	NA	TRBJ2-1	few	CASSFAPGGGNEQFF	TGTGCCAGCAGCTTTGCCCCAGGGGGAGGAAATGAGCAGTTCTTC
TRBV20-1	TRBD1	TRBJ2-7	NA	CSARALGQPSYEQYF	TGCAGTGCTAGAGCTTTGGGACAGCCTTCCTACGAGCAGTACTTC
TRBV7-9	NA	TRBJ2-7	few	CASSYARGEPLEQYF	TGTGCCAGCAGCTACGCCAGAGGGGAACCCCTAGAGCAGTACTTC
TRBV6-5	NA	TRBJ1-1	many	CASSSPGVTEAFF	TGTGCCAGCAGTTCCCCAGGGGTGACTGAAGCTTTCTTT
TRBV6-1	TRBD2	TRBJ2-2	few	CASSPHTGLAVTGELFF	TGTGCCAGCAGTCCCCACACGGGACTAGCGGTCACCGGGGAGCTGTTTTTT
TRBV29-1	NA	TRBJ2-1	NA	CSVDLSGRSLNEQFF	TGCAGCGTTGATCTGTCGGGCAGGTCTCTCAATGAGCAGTTCTTC
TRBV3-1	TRBD2	TRBJ2-5	few	CASSQVGPSGGETQYF	TGTGCCAGCAGCCAAGTAGGCCCTAGCGGCGGAGAGACCCAGTACTTC
TRBV12-3/TRBV12-4	TRBD1	TRBJ2-2	many	CASSSRQGAITGELFF	TGTGCCAGCAGTTCACGACAGGGGGCAATCACCGGGGAGCTGTTTTTT
TRBV20-1	TRBD1	TRBJ2-3	many	CSVQGDADTQYF	TGCAGTGTTCAGGGGGACGCAGATACGCAGTATTTT
TRBV19	TRBD2	TRBJ2-1	NA	CASSSPLRDYKQFF	TGTGCCAGTAGTTCCCCTCTACGGGACTATAAGCAGTTCTTC
TRBV9	TRBD2	TRBJ2-5	NA	CASGATSGQETQYF	TGTGCCAGCGGCGCGACTAGCGGACAAGAGACCCAGTACTTC
TRBV11-1	NA	TRBJ2-2	NA	CASSLDIGGELFF	TGTGCCAGCAGCTTAGATATAGGCGGGGAGCTGTTTTTT
TRBV10-3	NA	TRBJ2-3	few	CATEGVGSIESTDTQYF	TGTGCCACCGAGGGAGTTGGGTCTATTGAATCCACAGATACGCAGTATTTT
TRBV9	TRBD2	TRBJ2-3	NA	CASSGGLAGGQWGTDTQYF	TGTGCCAGCAGCGGGGGACTAGCGGGGGGCCAATGGGGCACAGATACGCAGTATTTT
TRBV20-1	TRBD2	TRBJ2-3	NA	CSARPLWTSASTDTQYF	TGCAGTGCTAGACCACTTTGGACTAGCGCCAGCACAGATACGCAGTATTTT
TRBV10-3	NA	TRBJ2-5	many	CAIRGGGPQETQYF	TGTGCCATCAGGGGGGGGGGCCCCCAAGAGACCCAGTACTTC
TRBV28	NA	TRBJ1-3	many	CASSLSGRSSGNTIYF	TGTGCCAGCAGTTTATCGGGCCGATCCTCTGGAAACACCATATATTTT
TRBV7-6	TRBD2	TRBJ2-3	few	CASSFGRGGKRITDTQYF	TGTGCCAGCAGCTTTGGACGGGGGGGAAAACGGATCACAGATACGCAGTATTTT
TRBV30	NA	TRBJ1-1	NA	CAWRIRTANTEAFF	TGTGCCTGGAGAATCCGGACAGCGAACACTGAAGCTTTCTTT
TRBV3-1	NA	TRBJ1-5	NA	CASSRSSNQPQHF	TGTGCCAGCAGCCGGAGCAGCAATCAGCCCCAGCATTTT
TRBV5-1	TRBD1	TRBJ1-4	few	CASSAGTGTDEKLFF	TGCGCCAGCAGCGCGGGGACAGGGACGGATGAAAAACTGTTTTTT
TRBV4-3	TRBD1	TRBJ1-4	few	CASSQDISGTGEPKLFF	TGCGCCAGCAGCCAAGACATCTCCGGGACAGGGGAGCCAAAACTGTTTTTT
TRBV12-3/TRBV12-4	TRBD1	TRBJ2-3	few	CASTVQGTQTDTQYF	TGTGCCAGCACCGTACAGGGGACCCAAACAGATACGCAGTATTTT
TRBV4-1	TRBD2	TRBJ2-5	many	CASSQAGGWETQYF	TGCGCCAGCAGCCAGGCGGGAGGTTGGGAGACCCAGTACTTC
TRBV11-3	NA	TRBJ2-1	few	CASSLEQNNEQFF	TGTGCCAGCAGCTTAGAACAGAACAATGAGCAGTTCTTC
TRBV6-2/TRBV6-3	NA	TRBJ1-1	few	CASSSQGLNTEAFF	TGTGCCAGCAGTTCGCAGGGATTGAACACTGAAGCTTTCTTT
TRBV28	TRBD1	TRBJ1-1	NA	CASRTGGAGNTEAFF	TGTGCCAGCAGAACAGGGGGCGCCGGGAACACTGAAGCTTTCTTT
TRBV7-9	TRBD1	TRBJ1-2	NA	CASSLVGGVGYTF	TGTGCCAGCAGCTTGGTAGGGGGCGTTGGCTACACCTTC
TRBV27	NA	TRBJ2-7	many	CASSLSGDHEQYF	TGTGCCAGCAGTTTATCAGGGGACCACGAGCAGTACTTC
TRBV11-2	NA	TRBJ2-7	many	CASRPDRGTSGGSYEQYF	TGTGCCAGCAGACCGGACAGGGGGACTAGCGGAGGATCCTACGAGCAGTACTTC
TRBV19	NA	TRBJ1-1	few	CASSSRVQNTEAFF	TGTGCCAGTAGTAGCCGGGTCCAGAACACTGAAGCTTTCTTT
TRBV2	NA	TRBJ2-3	few	CASRSIGLAGTDTQYF	TGTGCCAGCAGGAGTATCGGGCTAGCAGGCACAGATACGCAGTATTTT
TRBV6-1	TRBD1	TRBJ1-2	many	CASRHTGDRGYGYTF	TGTGCCAGCAGACATACAGGGGATCGCGGCTATGGCTACACCTTC
TRBV7-8	TRBD2	TRBJ2-3	NA	CASSGRGSGVPDTQYF	TGTGCCAGCAGCGGCCGGGGTAGCGGGGTCCCAGATACGCAGTATTTT
TRBV7-9	TRBD1	TRBJ2-7	NA	CASSSGTAVYEQYF	TGTGCCAGCAGCTCTGGGACAGCGGTCTACGAGCAGTACTTC
TRBV28	TRBD1	TRBJ1-2	NA	CASMTGVRLGRYGYTF	TGTGCCAGTATGACAGGGGTTCGTCTAGGACGTTATGGCTACACCTTC
TRBV19	NA	TRBJ2-7	NA	CASSIVGGTPYEQYF	TGTGCCAGTAGTATAGTTGGCGGGACCCCCTACGAGCAGTACTTC
TRBV18	TRBD1	TRBJ2-7	few	CASSPPIWDRTGGYEQYF	TGTGCCAGCTCACCACCGATCTGGGACAGAACCGGCGGCTACGAGCAGTACTTC